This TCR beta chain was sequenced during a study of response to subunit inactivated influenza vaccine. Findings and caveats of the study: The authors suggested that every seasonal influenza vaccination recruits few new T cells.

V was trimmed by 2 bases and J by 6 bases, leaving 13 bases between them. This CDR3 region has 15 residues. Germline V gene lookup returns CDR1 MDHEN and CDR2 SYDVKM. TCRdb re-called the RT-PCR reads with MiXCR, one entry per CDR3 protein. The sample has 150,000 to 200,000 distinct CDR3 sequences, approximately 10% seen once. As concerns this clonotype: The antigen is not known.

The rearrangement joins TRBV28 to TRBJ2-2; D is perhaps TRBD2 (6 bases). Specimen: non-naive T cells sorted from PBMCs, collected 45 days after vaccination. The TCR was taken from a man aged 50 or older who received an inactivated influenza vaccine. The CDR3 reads CASSLVGGSAGELFF. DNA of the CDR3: TGTGCCAGCAGTTTAGTCGGGGGAAGTGCCGGGGAGCTGTTTTTT.